The 24 T cell receptor beta chains reported below all come from one sample, sequenced in a study of shared clonotypes between healthy human individuals. The assay was immunoSEQ multiplex PCR, and TCRdb's table has in-frame clones only and misses some. The sample has 2 million to 3 million clones; approximately 94% are singletons. The specimen was naive CD4+ T cells sorted from blood. Subset meaning: CD45RA+ positively selected. The source is a man aged 18 to 29 in good health.

This clone has a single count. The same CDR3 arises from other DNA sequences in this sample as well. The CDR3 DNA follows: TGTGCCAGCAGCCCCTGGCCCAGAGAGACCCAGTACTTC. As protein: CASSPWPRETQYF. The chain links TRBV7-3 to TRBJ2-5; D is unclear. V was clipped by 5 bases and J by 4 bases, with 11 bases between them. Germline lookup yields CDR1 SGHTA and CDR2 FQGTGA. The CDR3 has 13 residues.

The chain has TRBV13 and TRBJ2-2, with D perhaps matching TRBD2 (5 bases). The CDR3 is 15 residues long. The ends were cut back, 2 bases at V and 3 bases at J, with 10 bases in the middle. From germline, CDR1 is PRHDT and CDR2 FYEKMQ (reference sequence). The CDR3 DNA reads as TGTGCCAGCAGCTTAACGGGAAAATACACCGGGGAGCTGTTTTTT. It yields the protein CASSLTGKYTGELFF.

The rearrangement uses TRBV2 and TRBJ2-7; a possible D gene is TRBD1 (5 bases). CDR1 is SNHLY, CDR2 FYNNEI, per germline. V was shortened by 7 bases and J by 6 bases, with 13 bases between the two germline ends. The CDR3 length is 12 residues. CDR3 loop: CASTRQGREQYF. CDR3 coding DNA: TGTGCCAGCACTCGCCAGGGTCGCGAGCAGTACTTC.

About this clone: Distinct nucleotide sequences in the sample also encode this CDR3. V is TRBV5-1 and J is TRBJ2-3; a possible D gene is TRBD2 (5 bases). The CDR3 runs 14 residues. The germline V and J ends were trimmed by 3 bases and 0 bases, with 8 bases remaining between them. CDR1 SGHRS and CDR2 YFSETQ come from the germline V gene. The CDR3 here is CASSSGISTDTQYF. In nucleotides, the CDR3 is TGCGCCAGCAGCTCCGGGATTAGCACAGATACGCAGTATTTT.

The V and J genes are TRBV2 and TRBJ2-7, with a weak D call TRBD2 (5 bases). The germline CDR1 and CDR2 sequences are SNHLY and FYNNEI. The CDR3 runs 15 residues. The V end was cut by 2 bases, the J end by 0 bases, with 11 bases between. The CDR3 nucleotides are TGTGCCAGCAGTGAATCGGAGGCCCTCTCCTACGAGCAGTACTTC. Its translation is CASSESEALSYEQYF. Based on the CDR3 plus reference TRBV2 and TRBJ2-7, the full variable domain is EPEVTQTPSHQVTQMGQEVILRCVPISNHLYFYWYRQILGQKVEFLVSFYNNEISEKSEIFDDQFSVERPDGSNFTLKIRSTKLEDSAMYFCASSESEALSYEQYFGPGTRLTVT.

The chain is built from TRBV5-6 and TRBJ2-1, with D possibly being TRBD1 or TRBD2 (5 bases each). The CDR3 has 15 amino acids. Germline-derived CDR1 and CDR2 are SGHDT and YYEEEE. Trimming pared 4 bases from V and 8 bases from J, leaving 19 bases between. As DNA, the CDR3 is TGTGCCAGCAGCCGCTGGGGGACGGTCTGGTATGAGCAGTTCTTC. Translated, it gives CASSRWGTVWYEQFF.

This clone was found once. Within the sample, other DNA sequences also encode this same CDR3. The rearrangement joins TRBV5-4 to TRBJ2-3; the D gene is possibly TRBD1 (6 bases). The CDR3 loop spans 14 amino acids. Trimming pared 0 bases from V and 4 bases from J, leaving 9 bases between. Germline values: CDR1 SGHNT, CDR2 YYREEE (reference sequence). CDR3 sequence: CASSLGGGSDTQYF. As DNA, the CDR3 is TGTGCCAGCAGCTTGGGAGGGGGTTCAGATACGCAGTATTTT.

The CDR3 DNA sequence: TGCGCCAGCAGCCCCCAGGGGGACCCGAACACTGAAGCTTTCTTT. Translated, it gives CASSPQGDPNTEAFF. The rearrangement links TRBV5-1 to TRBJ1-1, with 7 bases lining up with TRBD1. With 4 bases clipped from V and 1 base from J, the junction kept 7 bases outside the gene matches. CDR1 is SGHRS and CDR2 is YFSETQ in the germline V gene. The CDR3 covers 15 residues.

The chain uses TRBV11-2 and TRBJ2-7, with D unresolved. CDR1 SGHAT and CDR2 FQNNGV come from the germline V gene. V gave up 0 bases and J gave up 2 bases, with 8 bases separating them. This CDR3 contains 14 residues. The CDR3 nucleotides read TGTGCCAGCAGCTTAGAGGCAGTCACCTACGAGCAGTACTTC. It encodes CASSLEAVTYEQYF. The entire variable domain, with the rest obtained from reference TRBV11-2 and TRBJ2-7, is as follows: EAGVAQSPRYKIIEKRQSVAFWCNPISGHATLYWYQQILGQGPKLLIQFQNNGVVDDSQLPKDRFSAERLKGVDSTLKIQPAKLEDSAVYLCASSLEAVTYEQYFGPGTRLTVT.

This chain links TRBV19 with TRBJ2-3; 9 bases are a match to TRBD2. CDR1 and CDR2 from the germline V gene are LNHDA and SQIVND (reference sequence). J lost 0 bases, V lost 6 bases, and 10 bases had no gene match. This CDR3 region has 17 residues. The CDR3 nucleotides are TGTGCCAGTAGAACAGCGGGGGGAGCAACTAGCACAGATACGCAGTATTTT. This gives the protein CASRTAGGATSTDTQYF.

The rearrangement joins TRBV4-3 to TRBJ2-3, with a tentative D call TRBD2 (7 bases). This CDR3 is 18 amino acids long. Germline CDR1 and CDR2: LGHNA and YSLEER. Trimming removed 3 bases at V and 2 bases at J, with 21 bases between. The CDR3 DNA sequence: TGCGCCAGCAGCCACGACTCGGGGGGCGGCGGTTTCACAGATACGCAGTATTTT. As protein: CASSHDSGGGGFTDTQYF.

The chain employs TRBV7-9 and TRBJ2-3, with D possibly matching TRBD2 (7 bases). Between the trimmed V and J ends, which lost 2 bases and 2 bases, there was a span of 17 bases. The CDR3 sequence is 17 residues long. Germline-derived CDR1 and CDR2 are SEHNR and FQNEAQ (reference sequence). CDR3 bases: TGTGCCAGCAGCTTATTGGGGGGGCCGCTTCTCACAGATACGCAGTATTTT. Protein product: CASSLLGGPLLTDTQYF. The whole variable domain, remainder taken from reference TRBV7-9 and TRBJ2-3, is DTGVSQNPRHKITKRGQNVTFRCDPISEHNRLYWYRQTLGQGPEFLTYFQNEAQLEKSRLLSDRFSAERPKGSFSTLEIQRTEQGDSAMYLCASSLLGGPLLTDTQYFGPGTRLTVL.

Of note for this clone: Other nucleotide sequences from this sample produce the same CDR3. This chain uses TRBV30 with TRBJ2-1; D uncertain. V was cut by 1 base and J by 3 bases, with 1 base left in between. Looked up from germline, CDR1 is GTSNPN and CDR2 is SVGIG (reference sequence). This CDR3 comprises 11 residues. CDR3 nucleotides: TGTGCCTGGAGTGACTACAATGAGCAGTTCTTC. Translating gives CAWSDYNEQFF. The full variable domain, rest sourced from reference TRBV30 and TRBJ2-1, is SQTIHQWPATLVQPVGSPLSLECTVEGTSNPNLYWYRQAAGRGLQLLFYSVGIGQISSEVPQNLSASRPQDRQFILSSKKLLLSDSGFYLCAWSDYNEQFFGPGTRLTVL.

The chain uses TRBV5-1 and TRBJ2-7; 9 bases are shared with TRBD1. Trimming took 4 bases from V and 7 from J; bases not matched to a gene: 12. The V gene's germline CDR1 is SGHRS and CDR2 YFSETQ. The CDR3 length is 15 residues. The DNA for the CDR3 is TGCGCCAGCAGCGCCCGGGACAGGGCTAGGGGTGAGCAGTACTTC. It specifies CASSARDRARGEQYF.

This chain joins TRBV4-1 and TRBJ2-1; 14 bases are shared with TRBD2. Trimming took 1 base from V and 7 from J; bases not matched to a gene: 6. The CDR3 is made up of 17 amino acids. Germline V gene sequence: CDR1 MGHRA, CDR2 YSYEKL. CDR3 amino acids: CASSQVTSGGAGNEQFF. The DNA for the CDR3 is TGCGCCAGCAGCCAAGTGACTAGCGGGGGGGCCGGGAATGAGCAGTTCTTC.

The rearrangement joins TRBV9 to TRBJ2-4, with D unclear. Germline V gene sequence: CDR1 SGDLS, CDR2 YYNGEE. V gave up 0 bases and J gave up 5 bases, with 6 bases separating them. CDR3 length: 13 residues. The CDR3 DNA reads as TGTGCCAGCAGCGTAGGCACAGAAAACATTCAGTACTTC. Translation gives CASSVGTENIQYF. The complete variable domain, with remaining parts taken from reference TRBV9 and TRBJ2-4, reads DSGVTQTPKHLITATGQRVTLRCSPRSGDLSVYWYQQSLDQGLQFLIQYYNGEERAKGNILERFSAQQFPDLHSELNLSSLELGDSALYFCASSVGTENIQYFGAGTRLSVL.

The gene calls are TRBV29-1 and TRBJ2-3, with D hard to call. This CDR3 contains 13 residues. Germline V lookup: CDR1 SQVTM, CDR2 ANQGSEA. The V end lost 4 bases, the J end lost 6 bases, and 14 bases lay between the germline ends. The CDR3 loop is CSVAGRMMDTQYF. The CDR3 DNA sequence: TGCAGCGTTGCCGGACGGATGATGGATACGCAGTATTTT.

V and J are TRBV7-6 and TRBJ2-3, with a possible D match to TRBD2 (6 bases). Trimming cost V 7 bases and J 9 bases, with 11 bases left between them. This CDR3 spans 11 amino acids. Germline V CDR1 and CDR2: SGHVS, FNYEAQ. The CDR3 is CASTTEGTQYF. CDR3 in DNA: TGTGCCAGCACCACGGAGGGGACGCAGTATTTT.

Remarks on this clone: In the same sample, other DNA sequences code for this CDR3. J is TRBJ2-5 and V is TRBV30, with D tentatively TRBD1 (5 bases). The CDR3 totals 13 residues. Germline CDR1 is GTSNPN and CDR2 is SVGIG (reference sequence). V dropped 1 base and J dropped 5 bases, with 11 bases sitting between them. The CDR3 region is CAWSARVRETQYF. Here the CDR3 DNA reads TGTGCCTGGAGTGCCAGGGTCCGGGAGACCCAGTACTTC. Supplemented by reference TRBV30 and TRBJ2-5, the full variable domain reads SQTIHQWPATLVQPVGSPLSLECTVEGTSNPNLYWYRQAAGRGLQLLFYSVGIGQISSEVPQNLSASRPQDRQFILSSKKLLLSDSGFYLCAWSARVRETQYFGPGTRLLVL.

The chain recombines TRBV29-1 with TRBJ2-3, with 9 bases identical to TRBD1. Trimming took 6 bases from V and 5 from J; bases not matched to a gene: 15. The CDR3 is 16 residues long. Germline V gene lookup returns CDR1 SQVTM and CDR2 ANQGSEA. CDR3 residues: CSVEGAGQGTLDTQYF. The CDR3 region has the DNA TGCAGCGTAGAGGGAGCGGGACAGGGAACCCTAGATACGCAGTATTTT.

The V and J genes are TRBV7-3 and TRBJ1-6; tentative D call: TRBD1 (6 bases). The germline V gene encodes CDR1 SGHTA and CDR2 FQGTGA. The CDR3 is made up of 14 amino acids. The V end lost 5 bases, the J end lost 5 bases, and 10 bases lay between the germline ends. The CDR3 is CASSATGNNSPLHF. The DNA for the CDR3 is TGTGCCAGCAGCGCTACAGGGAATAATTCACCCCTCCACTTT.

The gene calls are TRBV5-1 and TRBJ2-3, with D maybe TRBD2 (5 bases). This CDR3 is built from 17 residues. With 0 bases removed from V and 4 bases from J, the gap between germline ends came to 18 bases. The germline V gene encodes CDR1 SGHRS and CDR2 YFSETQ. The CDR3 spells CASSLVPPHGGPDTQYF. The CDR3 DNA is TGCGCCAGCAGCTTGGTTCCCCCTCACGGCGGGCCAGATACGCAGTATTTT.

The rearrangement links TRBV9 to TRBJ2-1; D not resolved. The germline V and J ends were trimmed by 3 bases and 8 bases, with 21 bases remaining between them. This CDR3 has 16 residues. Per the germline V gene, CDR1 is SGDLS and CDR2 is YYNGEE. The CDR3 region has the DNA TGTGCCAGCAGCGGGCCAGGCAAGGGAAGTGTGGATGAGCAGTTCTTC. This translates into CASSGPGKGSVDEQFF.

Notes on this clone: Other DNA sequences in the same sample also yield this CDR3. The chain couples TRBV19 to TRBJ2-7, with 8 bases fitting TRBD1. CDR1 LNHDA and CDR2 SQIVND come from the germline V gene (reference sequence). CDR3 size: 15 residues. J lost 2 bases, V lost 0 bases, and 3 bases had no gene match. CDR3 sequence: CASSIEAGGPYEQYF. CDR3 DNA: TGTGCCAGTAGTATAGAGGCAGGGGGCCCCTACGAGCAGTACTTC. Based on the CDR3 plus reference TRBV19 and TRBJ2-7, the full variable domain is DGGITQSPKYLFRKEGQNVTLSCEQNLNHDAMYWYRQDPGQGLRLIYYSQIVNDFQKGDIAEGYSVSREKKESFPLTVTSAQKNPTAFYLCASSIEAGGPYEQYFGPGTRLTVT.